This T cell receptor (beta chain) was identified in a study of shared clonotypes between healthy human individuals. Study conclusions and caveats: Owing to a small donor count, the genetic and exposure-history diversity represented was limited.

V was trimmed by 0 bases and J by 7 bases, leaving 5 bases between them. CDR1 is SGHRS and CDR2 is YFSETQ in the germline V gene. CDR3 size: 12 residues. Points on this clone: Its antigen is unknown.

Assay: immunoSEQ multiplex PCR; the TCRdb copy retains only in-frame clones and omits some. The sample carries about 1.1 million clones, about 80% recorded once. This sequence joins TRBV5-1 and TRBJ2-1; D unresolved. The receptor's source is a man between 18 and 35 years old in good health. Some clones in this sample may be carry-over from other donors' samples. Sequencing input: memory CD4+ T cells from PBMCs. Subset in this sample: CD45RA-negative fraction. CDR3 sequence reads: CASSLASNEQFF. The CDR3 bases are TGCGCCAGCAGCTTGGCAAGTAATGAGCAGTTCTTC.